Here is one T cell receptor (beta chain) with its context. Produced via immunoSEQ multiplex PCR; TCRdb's table is partial and in-frame only. The table records about 45,000 clones, 88% of them present only once. Time point given: pretreatment peripheral blood. This sample is drawn from a study of PD-L1 blockade in urothelial cancer. Study overall: The authors examined blood 3 weeks (second dose) and 6 weeks after treatment start. The study recovered a median of roughly 150,000 T cells per blood sample.

Germline V CDR1 and CDR2: LNHNV, YYDKDF (reference sequence). Trimming stripped 0 bases from V and 6 bases from J, with 12 bases between. CDR3 length: 14 residues. This receptor was taken from a donor at least 40 years old with urothelial cancer. V is TRBV15 and J is TRBJ2-7, with D tentatively TRBD1 (6 bases). Sequencing used PBMCs, obtained around atezolizumab (anti-PD-L1) treatment. CDR3 in amino acids: CATSREQGRGEQYF. CDR3 bases: TGTGCCACCAGCAGAGAACAGGGCCGGGGCGAGCAGTACTTC.